Following are 3 T cell receptor beta chains from one sample sequenced in a study of coeliac disease. Assay: immunoSEQ multiplex PCR; the TCRdb copy retains only in-frame clones and omits some. The data contain roughly 7,300 clones, more than 60% of them singletons. The sample comprised lamina propria lymphocytes from the gut. The receptor set was obtained from a woman aged 55-69 years with active celiac disease.

This clone was counted a few times. Other DNA sequences in the same sample also yield this CDR3. The chain is built from TRBV21-1 and TRBJ2-1; TRBD2 reflects the table's D call only, with no check against the DNA. TRBV21-1 is assigned pseudogene status. The CDR3 contains 16 residues. CDR3 bases: TGTGCCAGCAGCAAAGAGTCGGCTAGCGCGTACAATGAGCAGTTCTTC. This translates into CASSKESASAYNEQFF.

This chain uses TRBV9 with TRBJ1-3; the match to TRBD1 covers 8 bases. Germline V CDR1 and CDR2: SGDLS, YYNGEE. CDR3 length: 17 amino acids. V was clipped by 2 bases and J by 2 bases; unmatched bases: 9. The DNA for the CDR3 is TGTGCCAGCAGCGTTCGCAATCAGGGGGCAGCTGGAAACACCATATATTTT. It specifies CASSVRNQGAAGNTIYF.

The rearrangement links TRBV9 to TRBJ2-7, with TRBD2 matching 7 bases. The V segment lost 4 bases and the J segment 7 bases; nucleotides outside the gene matches: 17. The CDR3 runs 16 residues. Germline V lookup: CDR1 SGDLS, CDR2 YYNGEE. The CDR3 here is CASSPSHFGGREEQYF. The CDR3 nucleotides read TGTGCCAGCAGCCCAAGTCACTTTGGAGGGCGGGAGGAGCAGTACTTC. The complete variable domain, with remaining parts taken from reference TRBV9 and TRBJ2-7, reads DSGVTQTPKHLITATGQRVTLRCSPRSGDLSVYWYQQSLDQGLQFLIQYYNGEERAKGNILERFSAQQFPDLHSELNLSSLELGDSALYFCASSPSHFGGREEQYFGPGTRLTVT.